These T cell receptor beta chains were read from a single sample in a study of beta chain features in type 1 diabetes. Clones were sequenced by immunoSEQ multiplex PCR, and TCRdb holds only the in-frame ones, with some missing. The sample contains over 150,000 clones, about 13% of which appear only once. Sequencing used central memory CD4+ T cells from blood. The receptors come from a woman between 18 and 29 years old in good health. CDR3s include the opening cysteine and the closing phenylalanine or tryptophan. A D gene is named only where the DNA matches it firmly. Some rows mark clone size as missing; the rest say once, few, many or name a class of expanded clone.

- | TRBJ1-1 | TRBV18 | - | CASSPWGRNTEAFF | TGTGCCAGCTCTCCATGGGGGCGCAACACTGAAGCTTTCTTT
- | TRBJ1-4 | TRBV5-8 | - | CASSTGQMATNEKLFF | TGTGCCAGCAGCACGGGACAAATGGCAACTAATGAAAAACTGTTTTTT
- | TRBJ2-5 | TRBV29-1 | few | CSPKPGEPQETQYF | TGCAGCCCTAAGCCGGGTGAACCCCAAGAGACCCAGTACTTC
TRBD2 | TRBJ2-1 | TRBV7-2 | - | CASSLGLFNNEQFF | TGTGCCAGCAGCTTGGGACTATTTAACAATGAGCAGTTCTTC
- | TRBJ2-7 | TRBV2 | - | CASSRQDYEQYF | TGTGCCAGCAGTCGACAAGACTACGAGCAGTACTTC
- | TRBJ2-6 | TRBV5-4 | few | CASSPQGGVLSSGANVLTF | TGTGCCAGCAGCCCCCAGGGGGGAGTACTGTCCTCTGGGGCCAACGTCCTGACTTTC
- | TRBJ2-4 | TRBV6-6 | few | CASRIADLAKNIQYF | TGTGCCAGCAGGATAGCCGACCTAGCCAAAAACATTCAGTACTTC
- | TRBJ2-2 | TRBV7-3 | - | CASSHKLAGELFF | TGTGCCAGCAGCCATAAACTGGCCGGGGAGCTGTTTTTT
TRBD1 | TRBJ1-3 | TRBV28 | - | CASSSVGQADSGNTIYF | TGTGCCAGCAGTTCCGTGGGACAGGCGGACTCTGGAAACACCATATATTTT
TRBD2 | TRBJ2-1 | TRBV19 | few | CASSISGSVNEQFF | TGTGCCAGTAGTATTAGCGGGAGCGTCAATGAGCAGTTCTTC
TRBD1 | TRBJ2-1 | TRBV27 | - | CASNRQGANEQFF | TGTGCCAGCAATCGACAGGGGGCAAATGAGCAGTTCTTC
- | TRBJ1-4 | TRBV5-1 | - | CASSIHSKRDEKLFF | TGCGCCAGCAGCATCCACAGTAAAAGAGACGAAAAACTGTTTTTT
TRBD2 | TRBJ2-1 | TRBV7-2 | - | CASQPGLAGVEQFF | TGTGCCAGCCAACCCGGACTAGCGGGAGTTGAGCAGTTCTTC
TRBD1 | TRBJ1-2 | TRBV5-1 | - | CASSLGQGQYYTF | TGCGCCAGCAGCTTGGGACAGGGACAGTACTACACCTTC
- | TRBJ1-1 | TRBV11-3 | few | CASSLEGRLNTEAFF | TGTGCCAGCAGCTTAGAGGGCAGGCTCAACACTGAAGCTTTCTTT
- | TRBJ2-3 | TRBV28 | - | CASSFNQGLSDTQYF | TGTGCCAGCAGTTTTAACCAGGGATTATCGGATACGCAGTATTTT
- | TRBJ1-2 | TRBV27 | few | CASRENVGYGYTF | TGTGCCAGCAGGGAGAACGTCGGCTATGGCTACACCTTC
- | TRBJ2-7 | TRBV27 | once | CASSLKPPYEQYF | TGTGCCAGCAGTTTGAAGCCCCCCTACGAGCAGTACTTC
TRBD1 | TRBJ2-1 | TRBV5-1 | - | CASSPGQSYNEQFF | TGCGCCAGCAGCCCGGGACAGTCCTACAATGAGCAGTTCTTC
- | TRBJ1-1 | TRBV19 | few | CASSYSGGNTEAFF | TGTGCCAGTAGTTATTCGGGGGGCAACACTGAAGCTTTCTTT
- | TRBJ2-1 | TRBV18 | few | CASSPTANEQFF | TGTGCCAGCTCACCCACCGCGAATGAGCAGTTCTTC
TRBD1 | TRBJ1-3 | TRBV30 | few | CAWSAGQAYSGNTIYF | TGTGCCTGGAGTGCTGGACAGGCCTATTCTGGAAACACCATATATTTT
- | TRBJ2-2 | TRBV19 | many | CASSLYTGELFF | TGTGCCAGTAGTCTTTACACCGGGGAGCTGTTTTTT
- | TRBJ1-2 | TRBV5-1 | few | CASSGPEGYTF | TGCGCCAGCAGCGGTCCCGAGGGCTACACCTTC
- | TRBJ2-7 | TRBV7-2 | few | CASSPYGGLGEQYF | TGTGCCAGCAGCCCGTACGGGGGGCTAGGCGAGCAGTACTTC
- | TRBJ1-2 | TRBV27 | - | CASSPRNYGYTF | TGTGCCAGCAGTCCGCGGAACTATGGCTACACCTTC
- | TRBJ2-1 | TRBV6-1 | few | CASSEGVGLSYSEQFF | TGTGCCAGCAGTGAAGGCGTAGGCCTGTCCTACAGTGAGCAGTTCTTC
- | TRBJ2-7 | TRBV5-1 | few | CASSPESGRGLAYEQYF | TGCGCCAGCAGCCCGGAATCCGGGCGGGGTTTAGCCTACGAGCAGTACTTC
TRBD1 | TRBJ2-7 | TRBV7-6 | many | CASSPGTGTLEQYF | TGTGCCAGCAGTCCCGGGACAGGGACTCTCGAGCAGTACTTC
TRBD1 | TRBJ1-2 | TRBV18 | - | CASSPPGQTKFYGYTF | TGTGCCAGCTCACCACCGGGACAGACAAAATTCTATGGCTACACCTTC
TRBD1 | TRBJ2-7 | TRBV29-1 | few | CSAGTAPYEQYF | TGCAGCGCAGGGACAGCCCCCTACGAGCAGTACTTC
- | TRBJ1-5 | TRBV30 | few | CAWSRDSNQPQHF | TGTGCCTGGAGCCGGGATTCTAATCAGCCCCAGCATTTT
TRBD1 | TRBJ1-1 | TRBV5-5 | few | CASSLRSLRVETGADTEAFF | TGTGCCAGCAGCTTAAGGTCGCTTCGGGTAGAGACAGGGGCGGACACTGAAGCTTTCTTT
TRBD1 | TRBJ2-7 | TRBV5-1 | - | CASSTRQGGEGEQYF | TGCGCCAGCAGTACCAGACAGGGGGGAGAGGGCGAGCAGTACTTC
TRBD2 | TRBJ2-2 | TRBV5-6 | - | CASSWTSGSGGWSGELFF | TGTGCCAGCAGCTGGACTAGCGGGAGCGGGGGATGGTCCGGGGAGCTGTTTTTT
TRBD2 | TRBJ2-6 | TRBV4-2 | few | CASSQGGGSGANVLTF | TGTGCCAGCAGCCAAGGGGGGGGATCTGGGGCCAACGTCCTGACTTTC
TRBD1 | TRBJ2-5 | TRBV28 | - | CASSLSSGGRQETQYF | TGTGCCAGCAGTTTATCGTCAGGGGGCCGTCAGGAGACCCAGTACTTC
TRBD2 | TRBJ2-2 | TRBV7-2 | - | CASSFTGTSRTGELFF | TGTGCCAGCAGCTTTACCGGGACTAGTAGGACCGGGGAGCTGTTTTTT
TRBD1 | TRBJ1-1 | TRBV29-1 | few | CSVEKGAVSGDTEAFF | TGCAGCGTTGAGAAGGGGGCGGTATCCGGGGACACTGAAGCTTTCTTT
- | TRBJ1-4 | TRBV4-2 | - | CASSQDVLGLSGEKLFF | TGTGCCAGCAGCCAAGATGTACTGGGCCTCAGTGGTGAAAAACTGTTTTTT
TRBD2 | TRBJ2-7 | TRBV5-6 | few | CASSLVTSGSSYEQYF | TGTGCCAGCAGCTTGGTCACTAGCGGGAGCTCCTACGAGCAGTACTTC
- | TRBJ1-1 | TRBV19 | few | CASSRVREYTEAFF | TGTGCCAGTAGCCGCGTCCGAGAGTACACTGAAGCTTTCTTT
- | TRBJ2-5 | TRBV28 | few | CASSKAAQETQYF | TGTGCCAGCAGTAAGGCGGCGCAAGAGACCCAGTACTTC
TRBD2 | TRBJ2-7 | TRBV6-5 | few | CASSRDYTYEQYF | TGTGCCAGCAGTCGGGACTATACCTACGAGCAGTACTTC
TRBD2 | TRBJ2-7 | TRBV5-1 | - | CASSLVSGRTEQYF | TGCGCCAGCAGCTTGGTTAGCGGGAGGACCGAGCAGTACTTC
- | TRBJ2-3 | TRBV30 | few | CAWSEEADTQYF | TGTGCCTGGAGTGAGGAGGCAGATACGCAGTATTTT
TRBD2 | TRBJ2-1 | TRBV11-2 | few | CASSWLAGGYNEQFF | TGTGCCAGCAGCTGGTTAGCGGGGGGCTACAATGAGCAGTTCTTC
TRBD2 | TRBJ2-7 | TRBV5-1 | few | CASSLGLAGYYEQYF | TGCGCCAGCAGCTTGGGACTAGCGGGATACTACGAGCAGTACTTC
TRBD1 | TRBJ2-5 | TRBV5-4 | - | CASSGLGGLIETQYF | TGTGCCAGCAGCGGATTAGGGGGCCTGATAGAGACCCAGTACTTC
TRBD2 | TRBJ2-1 | TRBV6-6 | - | CASSSRTSGSNEQFF | TGTGCCAGCAGTTCGAGGACTAGCGGGAGTAATGAGCAGTTCTTC
- | TRBJ1-5 | TRBV28 | few | CASSFAGGIDNQPQHF | TGTGCCAGCAGTTTTGCGGGGGGCATTGACAATCAGCCCCAGCATTTT
- | TRBJ1-5 | TRBV7-9 | few | CASSLGGTGPQPQHF | TGTGCCAGCAGCTTAGGTGGTACGGGTCCTCAGCCCCAGCATTTT
TRBD1 | TRBJ1-3 | TRBV18 | - | CASSQTGTGQGGNTIYF | TGTGCCAGCTCGCAAACCGGGACAGGTCAAGGTGGAAACACCATATATTTT
TRBD2 | TRBJ2-3 | TRBV5-1 | few | CASGTSGTDTQYF | TGCGCCAGCGGGACTAGCGGCACAGATACGCAGTATTTT
TRBD2 | TRBJ2-3 | TRBV29-1 | - | CSVEGRLAGGFTDTQYF | TGCAGCGTTGAAGGTCGCCTAGCGGGAGGGTTCACAGATACGCAGTATTTT
- | TRBJ1-3 | TRBV29-1 | few | CSVVLPFSGNTIYF | TGCAGCGTTGTTCTCCCCTTCTCTGGAAACACCATATATTTT
- | TRBJ2-1 | TRBV11-3 | few | CASSLGHEQFF | TGTGCCAGCAGCTTAGGGCATGAGCAGTTCTTC